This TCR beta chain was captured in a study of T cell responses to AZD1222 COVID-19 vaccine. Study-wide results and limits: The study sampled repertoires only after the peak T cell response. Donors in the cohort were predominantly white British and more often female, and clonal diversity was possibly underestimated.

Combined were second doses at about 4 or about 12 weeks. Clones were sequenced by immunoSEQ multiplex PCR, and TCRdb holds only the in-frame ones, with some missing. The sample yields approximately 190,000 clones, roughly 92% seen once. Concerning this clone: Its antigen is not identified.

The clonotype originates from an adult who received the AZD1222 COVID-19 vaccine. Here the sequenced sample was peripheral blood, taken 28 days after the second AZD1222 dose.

CDR3 in amino acids: CASSEATGISYEQYF. The CDR3 nucleotides are TGTGCCAGCAGCGAGGCGACAGGAATCTCCTACGAGCAGTACTTC. V usage is TRBV7-9 and J usage is TRBJ2-7; perhaps TRBD1 as D (6 bases). The CDR3 loop spans 15 amino acids. Trimming took 5 bases from V and 0 from J, leaving 14 bases between them. Germline CDR1 reads SEHNR; CDR2 reads FQNEAQ (reference sequence).